These T cell receptor beta chains were read from a single sample in a study of T-cell reconstitution after alpha-beta-depleted transplantation in children. TCRdb reprocessed the PCR reads via MiXCR and lists one record per CDR3 protein. The data hold 70,000 to 95,000 distinct CDR3 sequences, with 15% to 17% observed a single time. The source material was PBMCs, mostly from graft donor cells, sampled 180 days after TCRalphabeta/CD19-depleted stem cell transplant. The source is a male patient aged 2 to 9 who had a stem cell transplant for acute lymphoblastic leukemia, so the T cells may come from the graft donor. Each CDR3 is given with its conserved first and last residue. D genes are given only for firm matches. Clone size appears in some rows only: once, few, many, or a class for an expanded clone.

j_gene: TRBJ2-3
v_gene: TRBV6-1
d_gene: TRBD1
abundance: many
CDR3aa: CASSRDRETDTQYF
CDR3nt: TGTGCCAGCAGCCGGGACAGGGAGACAGATACGCAGTATTTT

j_gene: TRBJ2-2
v_gene: TRBV7-2
d_gene: .
abundance: few
CDR3aa: CASSLAPWAETNTGELFF
CDR3nt: TGTGCCAGCAGCTTAGCCCCCTGGGCAGAAACGAACACCGGGGAGCTGTTTTTT

j_gene: TRBJ2-5
v_gene: TRBV18
d_gene: .
abundance: few
CDR3aa: CASSPVDRVTETQYF
CDR3nt: TGTGCCAGCTCACCCGTCGACAGAGTAACAGAGACCCAGTACTTC

j_gene: TRBJ2-7
v_gene: TRBV27
d_gene: .
abundance: .
CDR3aa: CASSLGWSYEQYF
CDR3nt: TGTGCCAGCAGTTTAGGTTGGAGTTACGAGCAGTACTTC

j_gene: TRBJ1-5
v_gene: TRBV20-1
d_gene: .
abundance: .
CDR3aa: CSPNRVSESNQPQHF
CDR3nt: TGCAGCCCAAACAGGGTTAGTGAGAGCAATCAGCCCCAGCATTTT

j_gene: TRBJ2-7
v_gene: TRBV20-1
d_gene: .
abundance: .
CDR3aa: CSAPQGTYEQYF
CDR3nt: TGCAGTGCCCCGCAGGGAACCTACGAGCAGTACTTC

j_gene: TRBJ2-5
v_gene: TRBV24-1
d_gene: .
abundance: few
CDR3aa: CATSDFPDGQETQYF
CDR3nt: TGTGCCACCAGTGATTTCCCGGACGGTCAAGAGACCCAGTACTTC

j_gene: TRBJ2-5
v_gene: TRBV20-1
d_gene: .
abundance: many
CDR3aa: CSVVLGVQETQYF
CDR3nt: TGCAGTGTCGTTTTGGGAGTCCAAGAGACCCAGTACTTC

j_gene: TRBJ2-7
v_gene: TRBV7-2
d_gene: .
abundance: many
CDR3aa: CASSPGTYSTYEQYF
CDR3nt: TGTGCCAGCAGCCCAGGGACTTATTCCACCTACGAGCAGTACTTC

j_gene: TRBJ2-5
v_gene: TRBV18
d_gene: .
abundance: few
CDR3aa: CASSPGRAKETQYF
CDR3nt: TGTGCCAGCTCCCCTGGTCGGGCCAAAGAGACCCAGTACTTC

j_gene: TRBJ2-5
v_gene: TRBV20-1
d_gene: TRBD2
abundance: .
CDR3aa: CSARIPSGYQETQYF
CDR3nt: TGCAGTGCTAGGATACCTAGCGGATACCAAGAGACCCAGTACTTC

j_gene: TRBJ1-1
v_gene: TRBV5-1
d_gene: .
abundance: .
CDR3aa: CASSRPGMNTEAFF
CDR3nt: TGCGCCAGCAGCCGTCCAGGGATGAACACTGAAGCTTTCTTT

j_gene: TRBJ2-3
v_gene: TRBV5-1
d_gene: .
abundance: few
CDR3aa: CASSPIGGSDTQYF
CDR3nt: TGCGCCAGCAGCCCAATTGGCGGGTCAGATACGCAGTATTTT

j_gene: TRBJ1-2
v_gene: TRBV25-1
d_gene: .
abundance: few
CDR3aa: CASSDLSYGYTF
CDR3nt: TGTGCCAGCAGTGACCTCTCTTATGGCTACACCTTC

j_gene: TRBJ2-5
v_gene: TRBV5-1
d_gene: .
abundance: few
CDR3aa: CASSTGEETQYF
CDR3nt: TGCGCCAGCAGCACGGGCGAAGAGACCCAGTACTTC

j_gene: TRBJ2-5
v_gene: TRBV12-3/TRBV12-4
d_gene: TRBD2
abundance: many
CDR3aa: CASSRQAGLETQYF
CDR3nt: TGTGCCAGCAGTAGACAAGCGGGGTTGGAGACCCAGTACTTC

j_gene: TRBJ1-2
v_gene: TRBV7-9
d_gene: .
abundance: few
CDR3aa: CASSLSRGYTF
CDR3nt: TGTGCCAGCAGCTTAAGTCGCGGCTACACCTTC

j_gene: TRBJ2-7
v_gene: TRBV27
d_gene: .
abundance: few
CDR3aa: CASSYIGTYEQYF
CDR3nt: TGTGCCAGCAGTTATATCGGGACCTACGAGCAGTACTTC

j_gene: TRBJ2-7
v_gene: TRBV24-1
d_gene: TRBD2
abundance: .
CDR3aa: CATSDLLLSGLAGASYEQYF
CDR3nt: TGTGCCACCAGTGATTTACTTCTTTCGGGACTAGCGGGGGCCTCCTACGAGCAGTACTTC

j_gene: TRBJ1-2
v_gene: TRBV12-3/TRBV12-4
d_gene: TRBD1
abundance: .
CDR3aa: CASSALGTGNYGYTF
CDR3nt: TGTGCCAGCAGTGCCTTAGGGACAGGGAACTATGGCTACACCTTC

j_gene: TRBJ2-3
v_gene: TRBV12-3/TRBV12-4
d_gene: .
abundance: few
CDR3aa: CASTFFSTDTQYF
CDR3nt: TGTGCCAGCACCTTTTTTAGCACAGATACGCAGTATTTT

j_gene: TRBJ2-3
v_gene: TRBV12-3/TRBV12-4
d_gene: .
abundance: .
CDR3aa: CASSLSHTDTQYF
CDR3nt: TGTGCCAGCAGTTTGAGCCACACAGATACGCAGTATTTT

j_gene: TRBJ1-1
v_gene: TRBV6-5
d_gene: .
abundance: many
CDR3aa: CASSYGQEAFF
CDR3nt: TGTGCCAGCAGTTACGGACAGGAAGCTTTCTTT

j_gene: TRBJ1-6
v_gene: TRBV5-1
d_gene: .
abundance: few
CDR3aa: CASSSDTRVDSPLHF
CDR3nt: TGCGCCAGCAGCTCGGACACGAGAGTGGATTCACCCCTCCACTTT

j_gene: TRBJ2-3
v_gene: TRBV12-3/TRBV12-4
d_gene: .
abundance: many
CDR3aa: CASSLTGGSTDTQYF
CDR3nt: TGTGCCAGCAGCTTGACAGGTGGAAGCACAGATACGCAGTATTTT

j_gene: TRBJ2-1
v_gene: TRBV12-3/TRBV12-4
d_gene: .
abundance: few
CDR3aa: CASSSLGHYNEQFF
CDR3nt: TGTGCCAGCAGTTCCCTGGGACACTACAATGAGCAGTTCTTC